The 16 T cell receptor beta chains below were found in one sample sequenced in a study of cytomegalovirus exposure and HLA in healthy donors. Both 60 Vbeta primers and 13 Jbeta primers went into the PCR. Sequenced by immunoSEQ multiplex PCR; TCRdb stores in-frame clones only, minus some. The data contain 120,000 or so clones, roughly 72% of them singletons. The material sequenced was PBMCs. Every receptor here comes from a man aged 35 to 55 in good health and CMV-seropositive.

The chain recombines TRBV11-3 with TRBJ1-3; 8 positions agree with TRBD1. This CDR3 is built from 16 residues. Germline CDR1 is SGHNT and CDR2 is YENEEA. With V trimmed by 3 bases and J by 0 bases, 4 bases remained unmatched. This CDR3 reads CASSLTGADSGNTIYF. The CDR3 DNA follows: TGTGCCAGCAGCTTGACAGGGGCTGACTCTGGAAACACCATATATTTT.

The chain links TRBV7-2 to TRBJ1-2, with 8 bases aligning to TRBD1. The CDR3 totals 14 residues. With 5 bases clipped from V and 0 bases from J, the junction kept 2 bases outside the gene matches. The germline CDR1 and CDR2 sequences are SGHTA and FQGNSA. The CDR3 here is CASSPDRANYGYTF. In DNA, the CDR3 is TGTGCCAGCAGCCCGGACAGGGCTAACTATGGCTACACCTTC.

This CDR3 is CSVEGARGEKLFF. CDR3 DNA sequence: TGCAGCGTTGAAGGAGCGCGCGGTGAAAAACTGTTTTTT. The chain recombines TRBV29-1 with TRBJ1-4; D is unclear. The V and J ends lost 1 base and 7 bases respectively, with 10 bases between them. The CDR3 extends over 13 amino acids. Per germline, CDR1 SQVTM and CDR2 ANQGSEA.

The V and J genes are TRBV6-5 and TRBJ2-7; 7 bases fit TRBD1. The CDR3 extends over 16 amino acids. J lost 3 bases, V lost 0 bases, and 8 bases had no gene match. Germline V gives CDR1 MNHEY, CDR2 SVGAGI. CDR3 region: CASSYSFWDRIYEQYF. Written as DNA, the CDR3 is TGTGCCAGCAGTTACTCGTTTTGGGACAGAATCTACGAGCAGTACTTC.

The V and J genes are TRBV6-4 and TRBJ1-4, with TRBD1 matching over 7 bases. Germline CDR1 reads MRHNA; CDR2 reads SNTAGT. J gave up 4 bases and V 5 bases, and 4 bases lay outside the gene matches. CDR3 length: 14 residues. The CDR3 nucleotides are TGTGCCAGCAGTCCGACAGGGATTAATGAAAAACTGTTTTTT. Its protein product is CASSPTGINEKLFF.

The chain is built from TRBV6-1 and TRBJ2-1; 12 nucleotides line up with TRBD2. The CDR3 has 15 amino acids. The germline gives CDR1 MNHNS, CDR2 SASEGT. V shed 3 bases, J shed 9 bases, and the junction held 6 bases outside the gene matches. CDR3 amino acids: CASSEGLAGISEQFF. The CDR3, as DNA: TGTGCCAGCAGTGAGGGACTAGCGGGTATCAGTGAGCAGTTCTTC.

The rearrangement links TRBV4-2 to TRBJ2-3; TRBD2 might be the D (6 bases). In germline, CDR1 is LGHNA, CDR2 YNFKEQ. The CDR3 runs to 14 residues. Trimming removed 3 bases from V and 6 bases from J, with 13 bases in between. The CDR3 DNA reads as TGTGCCAGCAGCCAGGCGGGGTTGGAGGATACGCAGTATTTT. Translating gives CASSQAGLEDTQYF.

The chain joins TRBV7-2 to TRBJ1-4; TRBD1 agrees at 9 bases. Germline CDR1 SGHTA, CDR2 FQGNSA. The V segment lost 5 bases and the J segment 8 bases; nucleotides outside the gene matches: 9. The CDR3 extends over 15 amino acids. CDR3 protein: CASSSGGQGNEKLFF. As DNA, the CDR3 is TGTGCCAGCAGCAGTGGGGGACAGGGAAACGAAAAACTGTTTTTT. The full variable domain, completed using reference TRBV7-2 and TRBJ1-4, is GAGVSQSPSNKVTEKGKDVELRCDPISGHTALYWYRQSLGQGLEFLIYFQGNSAPDKSGLPSDRFSAERTGGSVSTLTIQRTQQEDSAVYLCASSSGGQGNEKLFFGSGTQLSVL.

The V gene is TRBV19, the J gene TRBJ1-4; D perhaps matches TRBD1 (5 bases). The germline V and J ends were trimmed by 6 bases and 7 bases, with 18 bases remaining between them. This CDR3 is 15 amino acids long. The germline CDR1 and CDR2 sequences are LNHDA and SQIVND (reference sequence). The CDR3 nucleotides read TGTGCCAGTAGCTCTCCGGGGAGGGGAGGTGAAAAACTGTTTTTT. Translating it yields CASSSPGRGGEKLFF. Complete variable domain (other parts from reference TRBV19 and TRBJ1-4): DGGITQSPKYLFRKEGQNVTLSCEQNLNHDAMYWYRQDPGQGLRLIYYSQIVNDFQKGDIAEGYSVSREKKESFPLTVTSAQKNPTAFYLCASSSPGRGGEKLFFGSGTQLSVL.

The chain recombines TRBV30 with TRBJ1-6; 7 nucleotides match TRBD1. The CDR3 runs 12 residues. The germline V gene has CDR1 GTSNPN and CDR2 SVGIG (reference sequence). The trim removed 7 bases at V and 8 bases at J, leaving 5 bases unmatched. The CDR3 sequence: CASVQGYSPLHF. The CDR3 nucleotides read TGTGCCTCCGTACAGGGGTATTCACCCCTCCACTTT.

The chain employs TRBV25-1 and TRBJ2-5, with 11 bases lining up with TRBD2. The CDR3 extends over 13 amino acids. From germline, CDR1 is MGHDK and CDR2 SYGVNS. J lost 3 bases, V lost 6 bases, and 0 bases had no gene match. CDR3 residues: CASRTSGEETQYF. Written as DNA, the CDR3 is TGTGCCAGCAGGACTAGCGGGGAAGAGACCCAGTACTTC. Drawing the rest from reference TRBV25-1 and TRBJ2-5, the complete variable domain is EADIYQTPRYLVIGTGKKITLECSQTMGHDKMYWYQQDPGMELHLIHYSYGVNSTEKGDLSSESTVSRIRTEHFPLTLESARPSHTSQYLCASRTSGEETQYFGPGTRLLVL.

The J gene is TRBJ2-5, the V gene TRBV30; 8 positions match TRBD1. The CDR3 spans 15 residues. The junction had 7 bases not matched to a gene; V was cut back by 3 bases and J by 1 base. Germline CDR1 GTSNPN, CDR2 SVGIG (reference sequence). CDR3 bases: TGTGCCTGGAGGGATCGACAGGGGCCCCAAGAGACCCAGTACTTC. Protein sequence: CAWRDRQGPQETQYF.

This CDR3 is CASSIGTSAYEQYF. As DNA, the CDR3 is TGTGCCAGTAGTATAGGGACTAGCGCCTACGAGCAGTACTTC. This chain joins TRBV19 and TRBJ2-7; the match to TRBD2 covers 9 bases. The V and J ends lost 1 base and 2 bases, in that order; junction bases with no gene match: 0. The germline CDR1 and CDR2 sequences are LNHDA and SQIVND (reference sequence). The CDR3 length is 14 residues.

The rearrangement uses TRBV6-5 and TRBJ2-3; TRBD1 matches 9 bases. The CDR3 extends over 14 amino acids. V trimming: 8 bases; J trimming: 5 bases; junction bases outside the gene matches: 8. Germline V gives CDR1 MNHEY, CDR2 SVGAGI. The CDR3 sequence: CASHRDREKDTQYF. CDR3 nucleotide sequence: TGTGCCAGCCACCGGGACAGGGAAAAAGATACGCAGTATTTT.

This clone has only a few counts. The chain carries TRBV7-2 and TRBJ2-7; 12 bases are shared with TRBD2. Germline V gene sequence: CDR1 SGHTA, CDR2 FQGNSA. V was pared by 4 bases and J by 4 bases, with 2 bases of the junction left unmatched. The CDR3 consists of 14 residues. CDR3 in amino acids: CASSSLAGGYEQYF. Here the CDR3 DNA reads TGTGCCAGCAGCTCCCTAGCGGGAGGGTACGAGCAGTACTTC.

This chain links TRBV28 with TRBJ2-5, with a weak D call TRBD1 (5 bases). The germline V gene encodes CDR1 MDHEN and CDR2 SYDVKM. This CDR3 comprises 13 residues. Trimming removed 5 bases from V and 5 bases from J, with 12 bases in between. CDR3 sequence reads: CASSPLGRETQYF. The DNA of the CDR3 is TGTGCCAGCAGTCCACTGGGGCGGGAGACCCAGTACTTC.